This record covers a single TCR beta chain. The data were obtained in a study of blood T cell repertoires in COVID-19. The germline gives CDR1 LNHDA, CDR2 SQIVND (reference sequence). The V end was cut by 7 bases, the J end by 7 bases, with 14 bases between. The CDR3 is 12 residues long. Using immunoSEQ multiplex PCR, the repertoire was profiled, and TCRdb retains in-frame clones only, with some absent. The sample has 60,000 to 95,000 clones, roughly 89% seen once. Specimen: peripheral blood. The receptor was isolated from a woman in her forties or fifties with acute or convalescent COVID-19. The V call is TRBV19, the J call TRBJ2-7; D not certain. The CDR3 reads CASTDASREQYF. The CDR3 DNA follows: TGTGCCAGTACTGACGCCTCGAGGGAGCAGTACTTC.